The next 8 T cell receptor beta chains were all read from a single sample in a study of shared clonotypes between healthy human individuals (dated by TCRdb to between 2020 and 2021). The library was produced with the immunoSEQ multiplex PCR assay. TCRdb took over this immuneACCESS table, retaining in-frame rearrangements with V and J assigned. Such tables are incomplete; in checked studies, under half of the missing clones stem from an unresolved V gene, and the remainder is unexplained. The sample table contains over a million clones; only one count was recorded for about 74% of them. The ten largest clones represent around 1.4% of the sample. Sequencing was performed on memory CD4+ T cells sorted from blood. The sample's cell subset or site, from its label and the paper: CD45RA-negative fraction. Receptor source: a man younger than 35 in good health.

This chain uses TRBV5-4 with TRBJ1-1; a possible D gene is TRBD1 (5 bases). The ends were cut back, 7 bases at V and 0 bases at J, with 10 bases in the middle. The CDR3 has 13 amino acids. CDR1 is SGHNT and CDR2 is YYREEE in the germline V gene (reference sequence). The CDR3: CASGLDMNTEAFF. Here the CDR3 DNA reads TGTGCCAGCGGTCTGGACATGAACACTGAAGCTTTCTTT.

The chain uses TRBV4-3 and TRBJ1-3, with D possibly being TRBD1 (5 bases). Trimming shortened V by 0 bases and J by 4 bases, and 13 bases separated the two germline ends. Germline CDR1 and CDR2: LGHNA and YSLEER. The CDR3 spans 16 residues. CDR3 sequence reads: CASSQDLAGRGNTIYF. The CDR3 DNA follows: TGCGCCAGCAGCCAAGATCTTGCGGGACGGGGAAACACCATATATTTT.

The chain carries TRBV30 and TRBJ2-7; 8 bases map to TRBD2. CDR1 and CDR2 (germline): GTSNPN, SVGIG (reference sequence). The length of the CDR3 is 15 residues. Trimming cost V 3 bases and J 4 bases; bases outside gene matches: 11. The CDR3 nucleotides read TGTGCCTGGAGCCCCGGTGGTAGCGGGGCTTACGAGCAGTACTTC. As protein: CAWSPGGSGAYEQYF.

The chain has TRBV2 and TRBJ1-6; D ambiguous. V was cut by 8 bases and J by 8 bases, with 16 bases left in between. The length of the CDR3 is 14 residues. CDR1 and CDR2 from the germline V gene are SNHLY and FYNNEI. The CDR3 region is CASGPRGWDSPLHF. The DNA for the CDR3 is TGTGCCAGCGGGCCCCGCGGTTGGGATTCACCCCTCCACTTT.

The chain combines TRBV27 with TRBJ1-2; 7 bases are shared with TRBD1. Germline-derived CDR1 and CDR2 are MNHEY and SMNVEV (reference sequence). V gave up 0 bases and J gave up 1 base; unmatched junction bases: 5. The CDR3 covers 16 residues. The CDR3 reads CASSLSYRGHNYGYTF. The CDR3, as DNA: TGTGCCAGCAGTTTATCGTACAGGGGCCATAACTATGGCTACACCTTC.

The genes are TRBV15 and TRBJ2-7, with 7 positions matching TRBD2. J was trimmed by 2 bases and V by 0 bases; bases with no gene match: 7. Germline-derived CDR1 and CDR2 are LNHNV and YYDKDF (reference sequence). CDR3 length: 16 amino acids. The CDR3 DNA reads TGTGCCACCAGCAGAGATTCCTGGGGGGGTACCTACGAGCAGTACTTC. It encodes CATSRDSWGGTYEQYF.

V and J are TRBV7-9 and TRBJ2-2; no reliable D call. The length of the CDR3 is 14 residues. The ends were cut back, 5 bases at V and 0 bases at J, with 7 bases in the middle. Looked up from germline, CDR1 is SEHNR and CDR2 is FQNEAQ (reference sequence). This CDR3 reads CASSPRSNTGELFF. CDR3 coding DNA: TGTGCCAGCAGCCCCCGTTCGAACACCGGGGAGCTGTTTTTT.

The chain recombines TRBV15 with TRBJ2-5; maybe TRBD2 (6 bases). Germline values: CDR1 LNHNV, CDR2 YYDKDF (reference sequence). The CDR3 runs 15 residues. Trimming removed 5 bases at V and 1 base at J, with 14 bases between. The CDR3 sequence is CATSSQTGLQETQYF. Written as DNA, the CDR3 is TGTGCCACCAGCTCTCAAACGGGACTCCAAGAGACCCAGTACTTC.